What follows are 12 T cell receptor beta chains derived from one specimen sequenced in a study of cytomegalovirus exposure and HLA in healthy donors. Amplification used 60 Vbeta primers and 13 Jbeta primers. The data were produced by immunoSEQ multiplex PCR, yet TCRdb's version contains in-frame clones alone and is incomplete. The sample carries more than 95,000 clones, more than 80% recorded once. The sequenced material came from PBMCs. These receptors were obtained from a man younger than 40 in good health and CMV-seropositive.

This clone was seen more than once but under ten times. The CDR3 nucleotides read TGCGCCAGCAGCACCAACCAAGCTCAGGTATCTGGGGCCAACGTCCTGACTTTC. Translated: CASSTNQAQVSGANVLTF. This rearrangement joins TRBV5-1 to TRBJ2-6, with unresolved D. This CDR3 contains 18 residues. V lost 4 bases and J 1 base, leaving 18 bases between the germline ends. Germline CDR1 reads SGHRS; CDR2 reads YFSETQ. The entire variable domain, with the rest obtained from reference TRBV5-1 and TRBJ2-6, is as follows: KAGVTQTPRYLIKTRGQQVTLSCSPISGHRSVSWYQQTPGQGLQFLFEYFSETQRNKGNFPGRFSGRQFSNSRSEMNVSTLELGDSALYLCASSTNQAQVSGANVLTFGAGSRLTVL.

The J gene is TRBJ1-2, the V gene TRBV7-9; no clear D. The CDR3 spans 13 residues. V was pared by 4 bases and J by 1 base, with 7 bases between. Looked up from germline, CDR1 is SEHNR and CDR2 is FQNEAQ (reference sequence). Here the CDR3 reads CASSSTDNYGYTF. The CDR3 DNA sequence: TGTGCCAGCAGCTCTACAGATAACTATGGCTACACCTTC.

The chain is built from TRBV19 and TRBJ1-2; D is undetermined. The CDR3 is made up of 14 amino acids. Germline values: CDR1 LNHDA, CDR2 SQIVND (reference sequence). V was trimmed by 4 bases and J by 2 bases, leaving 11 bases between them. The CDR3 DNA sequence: TGTGCCAGTAGTACCCCCGACGGGAACTATGGCTACACCTTC. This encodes CASSTPDGNYGYTF.

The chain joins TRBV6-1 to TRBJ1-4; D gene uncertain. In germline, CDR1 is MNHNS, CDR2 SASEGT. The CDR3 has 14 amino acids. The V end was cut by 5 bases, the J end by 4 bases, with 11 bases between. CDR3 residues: CASSTGIHNEKLFF. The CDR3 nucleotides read TGTGCCAGCAGTACCGGGATCCATAATGAAAAACTGTTTTTT.

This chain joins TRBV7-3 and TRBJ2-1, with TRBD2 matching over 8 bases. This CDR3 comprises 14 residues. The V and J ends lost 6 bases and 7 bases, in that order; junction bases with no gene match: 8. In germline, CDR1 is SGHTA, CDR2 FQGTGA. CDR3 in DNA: TGTGCCAGCAGTTGGGCGGGGGGTTTGAATGAGCAGTTCTTC. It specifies CASSWAGGLNEQFF.

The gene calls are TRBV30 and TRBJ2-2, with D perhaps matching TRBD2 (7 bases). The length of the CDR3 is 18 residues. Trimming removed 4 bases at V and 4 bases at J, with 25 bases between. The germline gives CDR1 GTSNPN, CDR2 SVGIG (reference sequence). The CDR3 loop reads CAWNFRAGVGGPTGELFF. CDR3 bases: TGTGCCTGGAACTTCCGGGCAGGGGTGGGGGGGCCCACCGGGGAGCTGTTTTTT.

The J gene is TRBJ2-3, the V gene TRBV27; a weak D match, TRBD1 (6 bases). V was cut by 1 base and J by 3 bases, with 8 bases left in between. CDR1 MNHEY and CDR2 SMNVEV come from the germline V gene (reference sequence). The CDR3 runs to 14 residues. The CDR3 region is CASSLYQGTDTQYF. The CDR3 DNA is TGTGCCAGCAGTTTATATCAGGGGACAGATACGCAGTATTTT.

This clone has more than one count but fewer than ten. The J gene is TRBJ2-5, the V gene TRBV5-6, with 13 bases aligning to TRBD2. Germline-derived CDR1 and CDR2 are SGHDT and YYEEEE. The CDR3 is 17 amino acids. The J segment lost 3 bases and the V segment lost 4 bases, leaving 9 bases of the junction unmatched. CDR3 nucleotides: TGTGCCAGCAGCGCCCGCACTAGCGGGGGGGAAAAAGAGACCCAGTACTTC. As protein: CASSARTSGGEKETQYF.

The CDR3 is CAWSVPGGNTIYF. The CDR3 DNA is TGTGCCTGGAGTGTACCCGGTGGAAACACCATATATTTT. The chain combines TRBV30 with TRBJ1-3; D gene ambiguous. Germline V CDR1 and CDR2: GTSNPN, SVGIG (reference sequence). V dropped 0 bases and J dropped 3 bases, with 6 bases sitting between them. This CDR3 is built from 13 residues.

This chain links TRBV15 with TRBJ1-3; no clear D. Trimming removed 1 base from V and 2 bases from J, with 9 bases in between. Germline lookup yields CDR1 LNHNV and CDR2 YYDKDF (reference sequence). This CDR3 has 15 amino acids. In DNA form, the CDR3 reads TGTGCCACCAGCAGAGTCAGCGACCCTGGAAACACCATATATTTT. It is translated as CATSRVSDPGNTIYF.

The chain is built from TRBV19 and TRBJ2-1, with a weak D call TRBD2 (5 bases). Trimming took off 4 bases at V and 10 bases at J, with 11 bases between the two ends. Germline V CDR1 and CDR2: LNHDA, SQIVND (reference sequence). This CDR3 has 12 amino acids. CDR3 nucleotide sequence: TGTGCCAGTAGTACCCCCCCGGGGGAGCAGTTCTTC. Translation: CASSTPPGEQFF.

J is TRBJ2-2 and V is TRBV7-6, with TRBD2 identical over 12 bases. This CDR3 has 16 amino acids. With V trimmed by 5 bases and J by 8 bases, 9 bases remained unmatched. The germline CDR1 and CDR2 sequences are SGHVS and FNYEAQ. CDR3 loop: CASSPPASGGVGELFF. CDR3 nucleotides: TGTGCCAGCAGCCCCCCTGCTAGCGGGGGGGTGGGGGAGCTGTTTTTT.